This record covers a single T cell receptor (beta chain). Its antigen is as yet unknown. The germline CDR1 and CDR2 sequences are LGHNA and YNFKEQ. The CDR3 has 17 amino acids. Trimming at V came to 0 bases and at J to 5 bases, leaving 10 bases not matched to a gene. Libraries of TCR beta came from quantitative 5'-RACE with molecular barcodes. TCRdb reprocessed the 5' RACE reads via MiXCR and lists one record per CDR3 protein. Of around 890,000 distinct CDR3 sequences detected, 12% appear once; the ten largest clones hold about 0.49%. The data were obtained in a study of CD8 T cells in ankylosing spondylitis. General study results and limits: A motif of roughly 8 highly homologous TCR beta variants was seen as apparently characteristic of ankylosing spondylitis blood. It was reported that disease-linked clones were significantly enriched in matched ankylosing spondylitis synovial fluid. Disease-linked clones, CD8+, were relatively rare in peripheral blood. There were earlier reports of some motif variants in reactive arthritis synovial fluid and blood.

This sequence originates from a male donor with ankylosing spondylitis. The sample consisted of blood, either unsorted or a sorted T cell fraction (not recorded which). This chain connects TRBV4-2 to TRBJ2-3; TRBD2 aligns across 8 bases. CDR3 coding DNA: TGTGCCAGCAGCCAAGACACCAACGGGAGGGCGGAAGATACGCAGTATTTT. This encodes CASSQDTNGRAEDTQYF.